This T cell receptor (beta chain) came from a study of blood T cell repertoires in COVID-19. TCRdb's table, derived via immunoSEQ multiplex PCR, lists solely in-frame clones and lacks some. The sample lists around 120,000 clones, about 80% occurring once. CDR1 and CDR2 from the germline V gene are SGHVS and FNYEAQ. The CDR3 sequence is 14 residues long. V was pared by 3 bases and J by 7 bases, with 4 bases of the junction left unmatched. The chain links TRBV7-6 to TRBJ2-1; 9 positions agree with TRBD1. The receptor comes from a human donor in a cohort sampled during active COVID-19. What was sequenced was peripheral blood. The DNA of the CDR3 is TGTGCCAGCAGCTTTGGGACAGGGAGGAATGAGCAGTTCTTC. Its translation: CASSFGTGRNEQFF. Using reference TRBV7-6 and TRBJ2-1 for the parts outside the CDR3, the full variable domain is GAGVSQSPRYKVTKRGQDVALRCDPISGHVSLYWYRQALGQGPEFLTYFNYEAQQDKSGLPNDRFSAERPEGSISTLTIQRTEQRDSAMYRCASSFGTGRNEQFFGPGTRLTVL.